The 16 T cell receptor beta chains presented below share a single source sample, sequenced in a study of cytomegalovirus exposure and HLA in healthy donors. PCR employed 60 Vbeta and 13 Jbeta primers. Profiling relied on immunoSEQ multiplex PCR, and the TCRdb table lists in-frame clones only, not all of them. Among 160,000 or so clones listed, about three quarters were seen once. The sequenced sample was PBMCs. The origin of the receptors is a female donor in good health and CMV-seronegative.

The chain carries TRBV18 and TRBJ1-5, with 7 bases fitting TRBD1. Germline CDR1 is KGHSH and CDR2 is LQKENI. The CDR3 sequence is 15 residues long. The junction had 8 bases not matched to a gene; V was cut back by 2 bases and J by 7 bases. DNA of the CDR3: TGTGCCAGCTCACCATCCGGGGCAGGGGGGCAGCCCCAGCATTTT. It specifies CASSPSGAGGQPQHF.

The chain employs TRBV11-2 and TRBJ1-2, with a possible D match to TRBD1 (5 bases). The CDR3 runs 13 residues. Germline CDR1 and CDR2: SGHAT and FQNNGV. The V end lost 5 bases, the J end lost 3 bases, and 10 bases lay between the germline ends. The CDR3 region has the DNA TGTGCCAGCAGCCCGGGACTTGACTATGGCTACACCTTC. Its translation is CASSPGLDYGYTF.

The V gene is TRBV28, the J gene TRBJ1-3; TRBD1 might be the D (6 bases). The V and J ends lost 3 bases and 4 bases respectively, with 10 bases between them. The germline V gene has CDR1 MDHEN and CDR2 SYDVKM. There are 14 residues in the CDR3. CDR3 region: CASSFLGTGNTIYF. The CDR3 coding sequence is TGTGCCAGCAGTTTCCTCGGGACAGGAAACACCATATATTTT. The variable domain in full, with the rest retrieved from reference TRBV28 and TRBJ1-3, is DVKVTQSSRYLVKRTGEKVFLECVQDMDHENMFWYRQDPGLGLRLIYFSYDVKMKEKGDIPEGYSVSREKKERFSLILESASTNQTSMYLCASSFLGTGNTIYFGEGSWLTVV.

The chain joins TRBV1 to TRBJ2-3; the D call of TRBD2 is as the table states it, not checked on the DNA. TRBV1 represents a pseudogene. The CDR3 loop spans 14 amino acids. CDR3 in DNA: TGCACCAGCAGCATCCTAGCTGCCCCGGATACGCAGTATTTT. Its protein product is CTSSILAAPDTQYF.

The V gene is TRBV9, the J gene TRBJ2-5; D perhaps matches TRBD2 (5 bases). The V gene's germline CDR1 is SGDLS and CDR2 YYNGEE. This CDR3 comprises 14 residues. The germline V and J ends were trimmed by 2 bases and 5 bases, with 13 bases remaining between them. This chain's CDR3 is CASSVQLVGETQYF. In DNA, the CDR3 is TGTGCCAGCAGCGTCCAACTAGTCGGGGAGACCCAGTACTTC.

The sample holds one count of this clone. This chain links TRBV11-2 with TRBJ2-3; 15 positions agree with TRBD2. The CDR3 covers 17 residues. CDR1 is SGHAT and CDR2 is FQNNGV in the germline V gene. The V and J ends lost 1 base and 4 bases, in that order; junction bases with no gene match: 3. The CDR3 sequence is CASSLGTSGRVSDTQYF. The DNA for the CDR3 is TGTGCCAGCAGCTTAGGGACTAGCGGGAGGGTGTCAGATACGCAGTATTTT.

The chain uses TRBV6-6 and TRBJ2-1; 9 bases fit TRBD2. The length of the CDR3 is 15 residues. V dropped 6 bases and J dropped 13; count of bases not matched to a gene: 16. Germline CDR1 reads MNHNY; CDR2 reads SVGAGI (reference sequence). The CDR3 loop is CASSTTLPSGMKQFF. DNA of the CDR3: TGTGCCAGCAGCACCACATTGCCTAGCGGGATGAAACAGTTCTTC.

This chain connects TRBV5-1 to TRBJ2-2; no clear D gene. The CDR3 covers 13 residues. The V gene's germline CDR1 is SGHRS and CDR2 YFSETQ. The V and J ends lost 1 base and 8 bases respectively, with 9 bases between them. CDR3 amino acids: CASSLSLQGELFF. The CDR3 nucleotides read TGCGCCAGCAGCTTGAGCCTGCAAGGGGAGCTGTTTTTT.

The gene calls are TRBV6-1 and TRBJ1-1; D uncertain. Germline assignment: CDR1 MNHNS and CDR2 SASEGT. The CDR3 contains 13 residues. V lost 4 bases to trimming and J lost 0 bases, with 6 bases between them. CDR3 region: CASSVRLNTEAFF. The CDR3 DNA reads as TGTGCCAGCAGTGTCAGGTTGAACACTGAAGCTTTCTTT.

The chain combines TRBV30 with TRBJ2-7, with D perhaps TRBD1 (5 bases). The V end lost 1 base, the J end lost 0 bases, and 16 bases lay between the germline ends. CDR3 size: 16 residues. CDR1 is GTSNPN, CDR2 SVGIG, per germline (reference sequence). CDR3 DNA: TGTGCCTGGAGTGGGCAGGGTTCTTCAAGCTCCTACGAGCAGTACTTC. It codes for CAWSGQGSSSSYEQYF.

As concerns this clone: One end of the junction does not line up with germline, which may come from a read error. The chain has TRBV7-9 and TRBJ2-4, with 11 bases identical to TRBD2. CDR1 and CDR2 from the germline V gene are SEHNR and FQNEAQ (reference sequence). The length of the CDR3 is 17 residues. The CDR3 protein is CSSSHYTSGRAKNIQYF. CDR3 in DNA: TGTTCCAGCAGCCACTACACTAGCGGGAGAGCCAAAAACATTCAGTACTTC.

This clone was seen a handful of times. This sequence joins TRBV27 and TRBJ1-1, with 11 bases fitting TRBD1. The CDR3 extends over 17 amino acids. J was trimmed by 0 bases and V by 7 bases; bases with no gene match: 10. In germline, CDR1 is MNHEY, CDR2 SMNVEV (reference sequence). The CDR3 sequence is CASTRIGQGAVNTEAFF. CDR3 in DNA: TGTGCCAGCACCAGGATCGGACAGGGGGCAGTGAACACTGAAGCTTTCTTT.

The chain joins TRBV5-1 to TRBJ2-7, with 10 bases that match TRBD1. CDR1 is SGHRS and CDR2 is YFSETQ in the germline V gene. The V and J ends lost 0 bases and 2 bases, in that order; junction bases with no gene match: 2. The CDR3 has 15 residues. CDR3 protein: CASSLGTGGPYEQYF. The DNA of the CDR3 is TGCGCCAGCAGCTTGGGGACAGGGGGACCCTACGAGCAGTACTTC.

This CDR3 reads CASRTGEAEAFF. As DNA, the CDR3 is TGTGCCAGCAGGACAGGGGAGGCTGAAGCTTTCTTT. This chain connects TRBV27 to TRBJ1-1; TRBD1 matches at 8 bases. Germline V gives CDR1 MNHEY, CDR2 SMNVEV (reference sequence). The CDR3 runs to 12 residues. V dropped 6 bases and J dropped 6; count of bases not matched to a gene: 3.

The CDR3 nucleotides read TGTGCCAGCAGAGGACTAGCGGGGGGTACCGGGGAGCTGTTTTTT. Encoded protein: CASRGLAGGTGELFF. The chain carries TRBV2 and TRBJ2-2, with 14 bases that match TRBD2. The CDR3 extends over 15 amino acids. V gave up 6 bases and J gave up 5 bases; unmatched junction bases: 2. Germline CDR1 SNHLY, CDR2 FYNNEI.

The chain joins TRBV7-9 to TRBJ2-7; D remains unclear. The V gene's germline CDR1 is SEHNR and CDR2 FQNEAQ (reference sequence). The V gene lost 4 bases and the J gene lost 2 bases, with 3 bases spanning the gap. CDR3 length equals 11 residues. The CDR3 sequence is CASSYTYEQYF. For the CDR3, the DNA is TGTGCCAGCAGCTACACCTACGAGCAGTACTTC.